The clone carrying this T cell receptor beta chain was counted once. The sample comes from a study of blood T cell repertoires in COVID-19. Study-wide context: PBMCs, B-cell-depleted T cells, or T cells were the source of the cDNA or gDNA that made up the material.

V shed 7 bases, J shed 6 bases, and the junction held 4 bases outside the gene matches. This CDR3 comprises 14 residues. CDR1 is SNHLY and CDR2 is FYNNEI in the germline V gene. Produced via immunoSEQ multiplex PCR; TCRdb's table is partial and in-frame only. Altogether some 160,000 clones are present, about 84% being singletons, with the ten largest covering about 5%. The sequence was collected from a woman in her 50s with acute or convalescent COVID-19. V usage is TRBV2 and J usage is TRBJ1-4; TRBD1 agrees at 11 bases. The specimen was peripheral blood. As DNA, the CDR3 is TGTGCCAGCACCTCGGGACAGGGGGATGAAAAACTGTTTTTT. It specifies CASTSGQGDEKLFF.